This paragraph reports one T cell receptor (beta chain). Its antigen remains undetermined. Per-base qualities were not stored, and no clone one base away is much larger. This entry is derived from a study of Graves' ophthalmopathy and Graves' hyperthyroidism (dated by TCRdb to the late 2010s). In terms of the full investigation: Hyperthyroidism was considered stable if no progression to ophthalmopathy occurred within 18 months of follow-up. TCR beta repertoire signatures were used to distinguish Graves' ophthalmopathy from Graves' hyperthyroidism and to predict progression to ophthalmopathy. In total, approximately 130 blood samples were TCR-sequenced: fewer than 50 ophthalmopathy, approximately 80 hyperthyroidism and roughly 17 hyperthyroidism-to-ophthalmopathy patients. To explore V-J signatures that separate ophthalmopathy from hyperthyroidism, a discovery set of about 96 patients was enrolled, consisting of 43 with ophthalmopathy and approximately 60 with stable hyperthyroidism. The independent validation cohort included under 20 hyperthyroidism patients plus 17 patients who later progressed from hyperthyroidism to ophthalmopathy. In roughly 6 hyperthyroidism patients, the T-cell repertoires found in thyroid tissue were compared with those found in blood. Following sampling, methimazole starting at 30 mg daily was administered to hyperthyroidism patients, and high-dose intravenous methylprednisolone was administered to ophthalmopathy patients. What the research found in general, with its limitations: In validation, the model predicted ophthalmopathy progression with about 70% sensitivity and about 77% specificity; some 13 predicted patients were CT-confirmed with GO in a median of around 6.5 months. In cross-validation, the 13-signature model distinguished ophthalmopathy from stable hyperthyroidism with 85% to 90% sensitivity and about 84% specificity, and in the test set the corresponding values were approximately 80% and 75%. Among expanded thyroid clonotypes with frequency above 0.001, most also showed up in blood, which suggests that blood repertoires may reflect the thyroid immune response. No statistical method was used to predetermine the sample size, and group allocation was not hidden from the investigators.

Cut back by 10 bases and 0 bases, the V and J ends lie 7 bases apart. The CDR3 covers 11 residues, taking in both the cysteine and the phenylalanine. CDR3 DNA only is kept here, 33 bases in frame from base 1. CDR1 is given as MDHEN and CDR2 as SYDVKM, both from the germline V gene. The hyperthyroidism patients were 18 to 65 years old and newly diagnosed, with a disease duration of less than 2 months. Patients were excluded if they had other autoimmune diseases, uncontrolled infections, pregnancy or lactation. Diagnosis was based on clinical symptoms, serum thyroxine, TRAb, thyroid ultrasound and orbital computed tomography. Total RNA was extracted using Trizol reagent, and RNA quality was checked on an Agilent 2100 Bioanalyzer. For repertoire sequencing, the TCR beta CDR3 regions were amplified from RNA transcripts. HTBI primers and the Qiagen OneStep RT-PCR kit were used in a first-round RT-PCR, which was followed by a second-round multiplex PCR, size selection and purification. Sequencing of the libraries was carried out on an Illumina HiSeq2000 in paired-end mode with 100 bp reads. In the source study's methods: SOAPnuke was used to process the reads, throwing out any read that had adapters, had uncalled bases, had a mean Phred below 15, or lacked an exact constant-primer or identifier match. COPE v1.2.5 was used to merge the high-quality paired reads. Each unique nucleotide sequence was defined as a clonotype, and clonotypes were aligned to IMGT TRB V, D and J references with MiTCR v1.1. The analysis was limited to V-J combinations with a frequency above 0.0001, which together covered around 99% of the repertoires. A TCR clonal expansion and chaos score per V-J combination was defined as the ratio of F50 clonal expansion to chaos observed in the TCRdist matrix. Welch's t-statistics and random forest were used to reduce features to about a dozen V-J combinations, which were fed into a naive Bayes classifier. The similarity between thyroid and blood repertoires was quantified using the Morisita-Horn index. The public reads were run again by TCRdb, first through fastp at Q25 and then through MiXCR, and only productive beta chains were kept. Rows with a matching CDR3 protein are joined into one entry that keeps the most common DNA and genes. The V and J calls were not made by the authors but by TCRdb's processing. The sample table contains over a million distinct CDR3 sequences; only one count was recorded for 35% to 40% of them. The leading ten clones occupy 8.5% to 14% of the sample.

Specimen: peripheral blood or thyroid tissue (not recorded which). The TCR originated in an adult man with Graves' hyperthyroidism. The sequence joins TRBV28 to TRBJ2-7; too little of a D gene remains to name it. Here is the DNA: TGTGCCACTGTCGACTCCTACGAGCAGTACTTC. Translation gives CATVDSYEQYF.